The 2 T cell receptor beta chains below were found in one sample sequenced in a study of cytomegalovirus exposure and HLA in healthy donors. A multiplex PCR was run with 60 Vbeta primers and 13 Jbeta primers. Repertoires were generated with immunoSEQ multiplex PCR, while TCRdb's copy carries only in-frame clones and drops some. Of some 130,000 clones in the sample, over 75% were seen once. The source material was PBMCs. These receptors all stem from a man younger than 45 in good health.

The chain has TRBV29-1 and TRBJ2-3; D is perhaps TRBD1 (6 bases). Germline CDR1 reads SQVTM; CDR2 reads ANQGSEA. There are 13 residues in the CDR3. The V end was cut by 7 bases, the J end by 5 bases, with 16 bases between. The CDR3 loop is CSGGRDKRDTQYF. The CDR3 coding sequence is TGCAGCGGGGGCCGGGACAAGAGAGATACGCAGTATTTT.

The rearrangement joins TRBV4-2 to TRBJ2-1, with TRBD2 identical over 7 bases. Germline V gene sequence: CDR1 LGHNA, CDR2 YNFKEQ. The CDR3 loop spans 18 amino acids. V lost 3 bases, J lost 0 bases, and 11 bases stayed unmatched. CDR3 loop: CASSHSSSGGSSYNEQFF. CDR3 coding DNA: TGTGCCAGCAGCCACTCCTCTAGCGGAGGGAGCTCCTACAATGAGCAGTTCTTC.